This T cell receptor beta chain was sequenced for a study of shared clonotypes between healthy human individuals. The repertoire was sequenced with immunoSEQ multiplex PCR; TCRdb's copy has only in-frame clones and lacks some. The sample gives 2,500,000 or so clones, over 85% of which show up once; 0.36% is in the top ten. There are 18 residues in the CDR3. Germline CDR1 is MGHRA and CDR2 is YSYEKL. The V end was cut by 2 bases, the J end by 0 bases, with 18 bases between. Input material: naive CD4+ T cells from PBMCs. Subset meaning: CD45RA+ positively selected. The V and J genes are TRBV4-1 and TRBJ2-3; weak D call: TRBD2 (6 bases). This clonotype originated in a man younger than 35 in good health. Some clones in this sample may be carry-over from other donors' samples. CDR3 nucleotides: TGCGCCAGCAGCCAACCCCGGCGGGGAAACCCTAGCACAGATACGCAGTATTTT. It specifies CASSQPRRGNPSTDTQYF.